This T cell receptor (beta chain) was identified during a study of blood T cell repertoires in COVID-19. A word on this clone: The same CDR3 is also encoded by other DNA sequences in this sample.

The V end was cut by 1 base, the J end by 3 bases, with 8 bases between. CDR3 length equals 14 residues. The germline V gene has CDR1 SGHTA and CDR2 FQGTGA. Here immunoSEQ multiplex PCR was the method, and the copy in TCRdb shows in-frame clones only, minus some. The sample yields 150,000 to 200,000 clones, approximately 88% seen once. The sequence came from a human donor in a cohort sampled during active COVID-19. Input material: peripheral blood. This sequence joins TRBV7-3 and TRBJ2-3, with D perhaps matching TRBD2 (6 bases). Here the CDR3 DNA reads TGTGCCAGCAGCTTAATAGGGAGGACAGATACGCAGTATTTT. Encoded protein: CASSLIGRTDTQYF.